The clone carrying this T cell receptor (beta chain) was recorded many times. The sequenced fragment ends 3 residues before the CDR3 boundary, so the rest is inferred from the germline J gene. TCRdb's copy holds only in-frame clones and misses some; the assay was immunoSEQ multiplex PCR. The record shows about 34,000 clones for this sample, with no singletons present. The sample originates from a study of T cell clonality in common variable immunodeficiency. The length of the CDR3 is 17 residues. J lost 0 bases, V lost 1 base, and 5 bases had no gene match. Germline V gives CDR1 SGHVS, CDR2 FQNEAQ. Sequencing was carried out using peripheral blood mononuclear cells. The rearrangement joins TRBV7-8 to TRBJ1-2; 10 bases line up with TRBD1. The receptor was derived from a person aged 18 to 70 in good health. CDR3 DNA (partial): TGTGCCAGCAGCTTAGTAGGGACAGGGGAAGCTAACTATGGC. This gives the protein CASSLVGTGEANYG. The whole CDR3 sequence reads CASSLVGTGEANYGYTF. The full variable domain, in which reference TRBV7-8 and TRBJ1-2 provide the parts outside the CDR3, is GAGVSQSPRYKVAKRGQDVALRCDPISGHVSLFWYQQALGQGPEFLTYFQNEAQLDKSGLPSDRFFAERPEGSVSTLKIQRTQQEDSAVYLCASSLVGTGEANYGYTFGSGTRLTVV.